This T cell receptor beta chain was sequenced for a study of T cell repertoires in cytomegalovirus infection. Note on this clonotype: Antigen: not known.

Looked up from germline, CDR1 is MNHEY and CDR2 is SVGAGI. The CDR3 sequence is 13 residues long. The V gene end was trimmed by 5 bases and the J gene end by 10 bases; junction bases not matched to a gene: 9. TCRdb processed the reads anew with MiXCR; each CDR3 protein has one entry. The sample lists approximately 140,000 distinct CDR3 sequences; 20% to 30% were seen once. Study outcomes and limitations: CMV-specific TCR beta clonotypes restricted by HLA-C were the ones dominating the ex vivo response. Summed frequency of public TCR beta families distinguished CMV carriers with the relevant HLA.

The chain uses TRBV6-5 and TRBJ1-1; 8 bases line up with TRBD1. The sample taken for sequencing was PBMCs, sequenced either directly or after in vitro stimulation (not recorded which). This receptor was obtained from a human donor in good health (CMV status not recorded). Some clones in this sample may be carry-over from other donors' samples. Here the CDR3 reads CASSRGQGVGAFF. The DNA for the CDR3 is TGTGCCAGCAGTCGTGGACAGGGAGTAGGAGCTTTCTTT.